A selection of T cell receptor beta chains follows, all from one sample in a study of technical replicates of blood from a handful of donors. Profiled with immunoSEQ multiplex PCR; TCRdb holds only in-frame clones, not every one. This table has about 82,000 clones, approximately 94% appearing once. The sequenced sample consisted of T cells isolated from PBMCs. The receptors here all came from a human donor in good health. CDR3s include the opening cysteine and the closing phenylalanine or tryptophan. The D gene is left open where the match is weak. Only part of the rows carry a size: once, few, many, or a class if the clone is expanded.

v_gene	d_gene	j_gene	abundance	CDR3aa	CDR3nt
TRBV7-2	-	TRBJ2-7	-	CASTLKGNSYEQYF	TGTGCCAGCACCCTAAAGGGGAACTCCTACGAGCAGTACTTC
TRBV6-5	-	TRBJ1-4	-	CASSRLTGTNEKLFF	TGTGCCAGCAGTAGATTGACAGGAACTAATGAAAAACTGTTTTTT
TRBV7-9	TRBD2	TRBJ2-5	-	CASSQGTSGGETQYF	TGTGCCAGCAGCCAAGGGACTAGCGGGGGAGAGACCCAGTACTTC
TRBV6-1	-	TRBJ2-1	once	CASSEAEREIDNEQFF	TGTGCCAGCAGTGAAGCAGAGAGAGAAATAGACAATGAGCAGTTCTTC
TRBV15	-	TRBJ1-3	-	CATSLDTYSGNTIYF	TGTGCCACCAGCCTTGACACCTACTCTGGAAACACCATATATTTT
TRBV15	-	TRBJ1-2	-	CATSRGGGNGYTF	TGTGCCACCAGCCGCGGGGGGGGCAATGGCTACACCTTC
TRBV7-9	-	TRBJ2-7	once	CASRSGSYEQYF	TGTGCCAGCAGATCAGGCAGCTACGAGCAGTACTTC
TRBV19	-	TRBJ2-3	once	CASSIGGRGTDTQYF	TGTGCCAGTAGTATCGGCGGACGGGGAACAGATACGCAGTATTTT
TRBV6-5	-	TRBJ1-1	-	CASSYSNRLGAFF	TGTGCCAGCAGTTACTCCAACAGGCTAGGAGCTTTCTTT
TRBV19	TRBD2	TRBJ2-7	-	CASSIDLLREGSYEQYF	TGTGCCAGTAGTATAGACCTATTACGGGAGGGCTCCTACGAGCAGTACTTC
TRBV5-4	TRBD2	TRBJ2-3	-	CASSPGTSGADTQYF	TGTGCCAGCAGCCCCGGGACTAGCGGCGCCGATACGCAGTATTTT
TRBV29-1	-	TRBJ1-1	few	CSVESLGDWAEAFF	TGCAGCGTTGAAAGTCTCGGGGATTGGGCTGAAGCTTTCTTT
TRBV5-4	-	TRBJ1-2	-	CASSSVGVVPGYTF	TGTGCCAGCAGTTCAGTGGGCGTAGTGCCTGGCTACACCTTC
TRBV10-3	TRBD1	TRBJ1-5	-	CAISESGRGRLNQPQHF	TGTGCCATCAGTGAGTCGGGCAGGGGGCGTCTCAATCAGCCCCAGCATTTT
TRBV9	-	TRBJ2-7	-	CASSVGSGIYEQYF	TGTGCCAGCAGCGTAGGATCGGGGATCTACGAGCAGTACTTC
TRBV7-9	TRBD2	TRBJ2-7	-	CASSSIAGTYEQYF	TGTGCCAGCAGTTCTATAGCGGGTACCTACGAGCAGTACTTC
TRBV9	TRBD1	TRBJ2-1	-	CASSRWGQGTHEQFF	TGTGCCAGCAGTCGATGGGGACAGGGTACCCATGAGCAGTTCTTC
TRBV7-9	-	TRBJ2-7	-	CASSSQSGVREQYF	TGTGCCAGCAGCTCACAATCAGGGGTTCGGGAGCAGTACTTC
TRBV9	TRBD2	TRBJ2-3	-	CASSWTSGATDTQYF	TGTGCCAGCAGCTGGACTAGCGGGGCCACAGATACGCAGTATTTT
TRBV7-9	-	TRBJ1-4	-	CASSKGGGSEKLFF	TGTGCCAGCAGCAAGGGGGGGGGTAGTGAAAAACTGTTTTTT
TRBV27	TRBD1	TRBJ1-1	-	CASSLRARDRVTEAFF	TGTGCCAGCAGTCTCCGGGCCCGGGACAGGGTCACTGAAGCTTTCTTT
TRBV25-1	-	TRBJ1-1	-	CASRDLQGGRNTEAFF	TGTGCCAGCAGGGATTTACAGGGAGGGAGGAACACTGAAGCTTTCTTT